This T cell receptor beta chain was captured in a study of esophageal squamous cell carcinoma under preoperative chemotherapy. Notes on the study in general: Tumor-infiltrating lymphocytes showed no significant post-chemotherapy TCR diversity increase, unlike peripheral T cells. Clonal contraction, more than amplification, hit abundant clones after paclitaxel-nedaplatin.

From the PCR reads, TCRdb called clonotypes with MiXCR, one entry per CDR3 protein. This table has some 32,000 distinct CDR3 sequences, around 50% appearing once. Described time point: after preoperative PTX-NDP chemotherapy. This CDR3 is built from 15 residues. The V gene's germline CDR1 is SGHAT and CDR2 FQDESV (reference sequence). As concerns this clonotype: Its antigen is not identified. One junction end does not reproduce the germline sequence, and a read error may be involved.

This material was collected from a patient given preoperative chemotherapy. The chain has TRBV11-1 and TRBJ2-4; the D is unclear. This sequence was found in a human donor with esophageal squamous cell carcinoma. The donor label of this sample is uncertain. CDR3 nucleotide sequence: TGTGCCAGCAGCTCGGGCCTGCGAGCCAAAGACATTCAGTACTTC. This codes for CASSSGLRAKDIQYF.